The entry that follows covers one TCR beta chain sequence. As yet, its antigen is unknown. This entry comes from a study of cytomegalovirus exposure and HLA in healthy donors. Study results and caveats: The study listed roughly 160 cytomegalovirus-associated TCR beta chains.

V gave up 0 bases and J gave up 8 bases; unmatched junction bases: 11. The germline gives CDR1 MNHGY, CDR2 SVAAGI. The CDR3 has 16 amino acids. The data were produced by immunoSEQ multiplex PCR, yet TCRdb's version contains in-frame clones alone and is incomplete. The sample contains some 130,000 clones, roughly four fifths of which appear only once. Material for sequencing was PBMCs. The clonotype was recovered from a man aged 25-45 years in good health and CMV-seropositive. The rearrangement uses TRBV6-9 and TRBJ1-2, with 8 bases that match TRBD1. The CDR3 DNA is TGTGCCAGCAGTTATTCGTCCAGCCAGGGGGCGCAGGGCTACACCTTC. Its translation: CASSYSSSQGAQGYTF.